This record covers a single T cell receptor (beta chain). Antigen unknown. CDR1 is SGHDT and CDR2 is YYEEEE in the germline V gene. The CDR3 runs to 14 residues. V trimming: 4 bases; J trimming: 6 bases; junction bases outside the gene matches: 4. Treatment indicated: oral pan-JAK inhibitor, 5-10 mg twice daily. This record comes from a study of CD8+ T cells in alopecia areata. Once RNA had been extracted, it was reverse transcribed into cDNA to act as the sequencing template. The table came from immunoSEQ multiplex PCR; TCRdb's copy has only in-frame clones and leaves some out. Among approximately 280,000 clones, 58% were seen once, and the ten largest hold 1.8%. Whole-study findings and limits: Tofacitinib produced a significant decrease in scalp clonality and in expanded CD8+ clones among the top 100. With tofacitinib ongoing, many expanded lesional clones persisted in both scalp and blood.

Sequencing used CD4+ T cells sorted from blood, obtained at week 24, from a patient treated with tofacitinib. The TCR was taken from a human donor with alopecia areata. This rearrangement joins TRBV5-6 to TRBJ1-5; TRBD1 agrees at 10 bases. Here the CDR3 DNA reads TGTGCCAGCAGCAGACAGGGGGCAGGTCAGCCCCAGCATTTT. It is translated as CASSRQGAGQPQHF.